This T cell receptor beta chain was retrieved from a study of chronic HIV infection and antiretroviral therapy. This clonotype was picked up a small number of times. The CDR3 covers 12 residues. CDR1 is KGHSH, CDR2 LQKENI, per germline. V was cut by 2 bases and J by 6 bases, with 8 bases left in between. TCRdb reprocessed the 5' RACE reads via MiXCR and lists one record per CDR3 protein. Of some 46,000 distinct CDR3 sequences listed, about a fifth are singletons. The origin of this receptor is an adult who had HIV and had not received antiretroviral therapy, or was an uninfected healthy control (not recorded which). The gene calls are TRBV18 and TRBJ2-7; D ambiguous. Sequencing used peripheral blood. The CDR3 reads CASSPSSPEQYF. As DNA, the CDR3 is TGTGCCAGCTCACCAAGCTCGCCCGAGCAGTACTTC.